This record concerns one T cell receptor beta chain sequence. Its target is not known. The CDR3 has 13 amino acids. V was pared by 10 bases and J by 5 bases, with 8 bases of the junction left unmatched. In germline, CDR1 is SGHVS, CDR2 FQNEAQ. The record originates from a study of CD8+CD57+ T cells in acquired aplastic anemia. The overall study: Each DNA sample taken from sorted CD4+ and CD8+ cells came to about 3.2 ug on average. Healthy donor sequencing depth: around 9.9 million CD4+, under 12 million CD8+ reads. Study observations and caveats: Sharing between patients and controls was observed for 25 to 30 CD8+ CDR3 sequences. Significant differences in CD8+ Simpson's diversity were not observed between patients and controls.

For CDR3 and TCR beta VDJ profiling, genomic DNA was the template used. TCRdb recomputed calls from the reads with MiXCR, one row per CDR3 protein. The sample has some 210,000 distinct CDR3 sequences, 61% seen once; the top ten hold around 32%. The TCR comes from a human donor in good health. Sequencing was done on a sample of sorted CD4+, CD8+, or CD8+CD57+ T cells (not recorded which) from PBMCs. The chain couples TRBV7-8 to TRBJ2-7, with TRBD1 matching 10 bases. CDR3 DNA: TGTGCCACTCGGACAGGGGGACGGGACGAGCAGTACTTC. Translating it yields CATRTGGRDEQYF.